Below, 2 T cell receptor beta chains from the same sample are listed, as sequenced in a study of blood T cell repertoires in COVID-19. Measured with immunoSEQ multiplex PCR; TCRdb has only the in-frame clones, and not every one. The sample lists roughly 700,000 clones, around 89% seen once, with approximately 0.25% in the top ten. The specimen sequenced was peripheral blood. All receptors come from a woman in her late teens or twenties with acute or convalescent COVID-19.

J is TRBJ1-2 and V is TRBV19, with TRBD1 matching 7 bases. The CDR3 sequence is 12 residues long. Germline V gene lookup returns CDR1 LNHDA and CDR2 SQIVND (reference sequence). V was clipped by 4 bases and J by 8 bases; unmatched bases: 4. CDR3 amino acids: CASSRQGGGYTF. The CDR3, as DNA: TGTGCCAGTAGTAGACAGGGTGGCGGCTACACCTTC.

The rearrangement joins TRBV14 to TRBJ1-1; possibly TRBD1 for D (5 bases). This CDR3 is built from 15 residues. Trimming removed 5 bases at V and 1 base at J, with 14 bases between. Germline V CDR1 and CDR2: SGHDN, FVKESK. The CDR3: CASSAPSGGNTEAFF. CDR3 bases: TGTGCCAGCAGCGCCCCGTCGGGGGGGAACACTGAAGCTTTCTTT.